The present T cell receptor (beta chain) was sequenced within a study of T cells in Graves' hyperthyroidism and ophthalmopathy. Germline V gene sequence: CDR1 SGHTA, CDR2 FQGNSA. V trimming: 8 bases; J trimming: 7 bases; junction bases outside the gene matches: 7. The CDR3 spans 12 residues. Authors of the study amplified TCR beta CDR3 regions from RNA transcripts. TCR CDR3 underwent first-round RT-PCR with the HTBI primer set. TCRdb redid the calling of the multiplex PCR reads with MiXCR, one entry per CDR3 protein. The top ten hold 6.5% to 9% of the sample, which has approximately 700,000 distinct CDR3 sequences, about 45% seen once. Study-wide points: Researchers found most expanded thyroid clonotypes above 0.001 in blood as well. Ophthalmopathy was identified by the model a median around 5.9 months ahead of onset.

Notes on this clonotype: Its antigen is unidentified.

Investigators excluded patients with uncontrolled infection, other autoimmune disease, pregnancy or lactation. Together with thyroid ultrasound, orbital computed tomography, serum thyroxine and TRAb, clinical symptoms were used for diagnoses. The chain links TRBV7-2 to TRBJ1-2; 7 bases are shared with TRBD1. The clonotype comes from an adult man with Graves' disease, either hyperthyroidism or ophthalmopathy (not recorded which). The sequenced material came from peripheral blood or thyroid tissue (not recorded which). The CDR3 sequence is CASSPNRGGYTF. The CDR3 DNA reads TGTGCCAGCTCACCTAACAGGGGTGGCTACACCTTC.